These 17 T cell receptor beta chains came from one sample sequenced in a study of monozygotic twins with inflammatory bowel disease. TCRdb reprocessed the 5' RACE reads, keeping one entry per CDR3 protein, no DNA. The sample data list nearly 450,000 distinct CDR3 sequences. The sequenced material came from blood. The receptors stem from a human donor with ulcerative colitis or Crohn's disease, or a healthy co-twin of an affected twin (not recorded which).

The chain carries TRBV20-1 and TRBJ2-5. This CDR3 is built from 12 residues. Germline-derived CDR1 and CDR2 are DFQATT and SNEGSKA (reference sequence). The CDR3: CSASKAKETQYF.

The chain has TRBV18 and TRBJ2-2; there is no DNA to check the TCRdb D call of TRBD2. CDR3 size: 17 residues. Germline CDR1 is KGHSH and CDR2 is LQKENI. CDR3 sequence reads: CASSPRLAGSGTGELFF.

This chain joins TRBV10-3 and TRBJ2-5; TCRdb proposes TRBD1, but this gene call is untestable without DNA. The CDR3 consists of 15 residues. Germline V gene data show CDR1 as ENHRY and CDR2 as SYGVKD. The CDR3 spells CANLQGPIGQETQYF.

V and J are TRBV6-5 and TRBJ2-7; TCRdb's D gene call, TRBD1, goes unchecked for lack of DNA. This CDR3 spans 14 amino acids. Germline CDR1 and CDR2: MNHEY and SVGAGI. The CDR3 is CASSYHRTGYEQYF.

The V and J genes are TRBV4-2 and TRBJ2-1; the TRBD1 assignment by TCRdb is unverifiable without DNA. The CDR3 is made up of 16 amino acids. Germline V gene lookup returns CDR1 LGHNA and CDR2 YNFKEQ. CDR3 loop: CASSQVKRHTYNEQFF.

The rearrangement joins TRBV9 to TRBJ1-2. This CDR3 region has 13 residues. Germline-derived CDR1 and CDR2 are SGDLS and YYNGEE. This CDR3 is CASSVAGNYGYTF.

The chain employs TRBV1 and TRBJ1-1. TRBV1 is shown as a pseudogene. This CDR3 is built from 13 residues. This chain's CDR3 is CTSSRPANTEAFF.

The CDR3 is CASSLGNSRYEQYF. The rearrangement links TRBV7-6 to TRBJ2-7. The CDR3 loop spans 14 amino acids. Germline assignment: CDR1 SGHVS and CDR2 FNYEAQ.

The rearrangement links TRBV12-5 to TRBJ1-5; TCRdb reports TRBD1, a call that lacks DNA to check it against. The CDR3 loop spans 17 amino acids. From germline, CDR1 is LGHNT and CDR2 FRNRAP. The CDR3 spells CASGLVGTGISNQPQHF.

The chain couples TRBV5-1 to TRBJ2-1; TCRdb's D call of TRBD2 is untestable without DNA. The CDR3 totals 15 residues. CDR1 and CDR2 from the germline V gene are SGHRS and YFSETQ. This CDR3 reads CASSLSGGPGDEQFF.

The chain combines TRBV7-9 with TRBJ2-7; the D gene TCRdb calls, TRBD1, cannot be checked with no DNA. The CDR3 is 14 residues long. From germline, CDR1 is SEHNR and CDR2 FQNEAQ (reference sequence). CDR3 region: CASSLGTANYEQYF.

This rearrangement joins TRBV7-9 to TRBJ2-2; TCRdb's assignment of TRBD2 cannot be checked, as there is no DNA. The germline V gene has CDR1 SEHNR and CDR2 FQNEAQ (reference sequence). CDR3 size: 17 residues. CDR3 sequence reads: CASSSLAGGPFTGELFF.

The chain carries TRBV20-1 and TRBJ1-1. Germline V gene data show CDR1 as DFQATT and CDR2 as SNEGSKA (reference sequence). This CDR3 region has 13 residues. This CDR3 is CSARSGPNTEAFF.

This rearrangement joins TRBV5-1 to TRBJ1-5; TCRdb indicates TRBD1, and absent DNA this call remains unverified. There are 14 residues in the CDR3. CDR1 is SGHRS and CDR2 is YFSETQ in the germline V gene. The CDR3 loop reads CASSNGQKDQPQHF.

The chain recombines TRBV5-1 with TRBJ2-3; TCRdb indicates TRBD2, and absent DNA this call remains unverified. The CDR3 has 16 residues. Germline values: CDR1 SGHRS, CDR2 YFSETQ. CDR3 in amino acids: CASSSPSSGGANTQYF.

This chain joins TRBV6-5 and TRBJ1-4. The germline CDR1 and CDR2 sequences are MNHEY and SVGAGI. The CDR3 is 14 residues long. The CDR3 loop reads CASSYGRAGEKLFF.

The chain's CDR3 is CASSLPAASTDTQYF. V and J are TRBV5-1 and TRBJ2-3. Germline-derived CDR1 and CDR2 are SGHRS and YFSETQ. The CDR3 spans 15 residues.